The sequence of this TCR beta chain was determined in a study of cytomegalovirus exposure and HLA in healthy donors. The V gene end was trimmed by 2 bases and the J gene end by 6 bases; junction bases not matched to a gene: 5. The CDR3 extends over 14 amino acids. Germline assignment: CDR1 LGHNA and CDR2 YSLEER. PCR employed 60 Vbeta and 13 Jbeta primers. Sequencing used immunoSEQ multiplex PCR; TCRdb keeps in-frame clones, though not all of them. Of about 130,000 clones listed, roughly four fifths are singletons. This clonotype originated in a male donor in good health and CMV-seropositive. V usage is TRBV4-3 and J usage is TRBJ2-3, with 7 bases aligning to TRBD1. The sequenced sample was PBMCs. The CDR3 DNA follows: TGCGCCAGCAGCCAATACTCACAGGGGGATACGCAGTATTTT. Translating it yields CASSQYSQGDTQYF.